Sequencing of this TCR beta chain was carried out in a study of T cells in Graves' hyperthyroidism and ophthalmopathy. Germline lookup yields CDR1 SGHDT and CDR2 YYEEEE. This CDR3 region has 14 residues. A note on this clonotype: A junction boundary mismatches the germline segment, possibly from a read error.

What was amplified from RNA transcripts were TCR beta CDR3 regions. HTBI primers drove first-round RT-PCR of the TCR CDR3. Via MiXCR, TCRdb re-called the multiplex PCR reads, giving one row per CDR3 protein. The sample lists about 400,000 distinct CDR3 sequences; about 15% were seen once. This sample holds PBMCs from 8.5 to 10 ml fresh peripheral blood. Material: blood. The sequence was collected from a woman between 18 and 29 years old with Graves' hyperthyroidism. The chain employs TRBV5-6 and TRBJ1-2; D possibly corresponds to TRBD1 (5 bases). The CDR3 nucleotides are TGTGCCCGCAGCTTGGTTGCTGGGACCTTAACCTACACCTTC. As protein: CARSLVAGTLTYTF.